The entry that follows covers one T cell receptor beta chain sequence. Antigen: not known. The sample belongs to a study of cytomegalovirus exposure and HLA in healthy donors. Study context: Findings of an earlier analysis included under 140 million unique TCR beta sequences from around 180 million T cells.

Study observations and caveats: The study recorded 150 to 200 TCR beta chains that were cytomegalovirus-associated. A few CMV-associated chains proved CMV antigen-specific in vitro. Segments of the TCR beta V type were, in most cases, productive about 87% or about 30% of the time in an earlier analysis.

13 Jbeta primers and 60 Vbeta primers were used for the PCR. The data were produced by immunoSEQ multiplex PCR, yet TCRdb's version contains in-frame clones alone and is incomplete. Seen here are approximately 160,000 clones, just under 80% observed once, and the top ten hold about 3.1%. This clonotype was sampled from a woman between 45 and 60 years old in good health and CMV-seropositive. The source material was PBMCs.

In DNA form, the CDR3 reads TGTGCCAGCAGCCCGACTAGCGGAGAATACAATGAGCAGTTCTTC. Translated, it gives CASSPTSGEYNEQFF. The rearrangement uses TRBV5-4 and TRBJ2-1, with 9 nucleotides matching TRBD2. CDR1 SGHNT and CDR2 YYREEE come from the germline V gene (reference sequence). This CDR3 comprises 15 residues. Losses at the gene ends were 4 bases for V and 4 bases for J; bases not matched to a gene: 6.